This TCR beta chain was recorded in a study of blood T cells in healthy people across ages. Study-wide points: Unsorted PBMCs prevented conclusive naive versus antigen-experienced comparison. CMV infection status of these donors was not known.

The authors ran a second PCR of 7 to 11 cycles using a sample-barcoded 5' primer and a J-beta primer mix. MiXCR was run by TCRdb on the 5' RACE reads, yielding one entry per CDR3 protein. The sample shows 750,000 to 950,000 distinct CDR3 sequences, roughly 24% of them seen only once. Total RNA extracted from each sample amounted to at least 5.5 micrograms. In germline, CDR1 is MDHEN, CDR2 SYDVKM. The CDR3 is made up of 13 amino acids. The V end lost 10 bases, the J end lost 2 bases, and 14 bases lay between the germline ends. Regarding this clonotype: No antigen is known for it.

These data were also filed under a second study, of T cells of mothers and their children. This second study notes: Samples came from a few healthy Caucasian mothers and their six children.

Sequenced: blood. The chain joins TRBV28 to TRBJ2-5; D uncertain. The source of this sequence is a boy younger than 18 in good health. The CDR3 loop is CATGRWTQETQYF. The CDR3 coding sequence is TGTGCCACCGGCCGTTGGACGCAAGAGACCCAGTACTTC. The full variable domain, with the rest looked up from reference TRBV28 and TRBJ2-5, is DVKVTQSSRYLVKRTGEKVFLECVQDMDHENMFWYRQDPGLGLRLIYFSYDVKMKEKGDIPEGYSVSREKKERFSLILESASTNQTSMYLCATGRWTQETQYFGPGTRLLVL.